The 25 T cell receptor beta chains listed next were all sequenced from one sample in a study of shared clonotypes between healthy human individuals. Using immunoSEQ multiplex PCR, the repertoire was profiled, and TCRdb retains in-frame clones only, with some absent. This table holds hundreds of thousands of clones, around 97% found once. The sequencing input was naive CD4+ T cells sorted from blood. As to subset: CD45RA+ positively selected. The receptors derive from a woman under 40 in good health.

This clone showed up just once. The chain joins TRBV28 to TRBJ1-2; D is unresolved. V was shortened by 6 bases and J by 2 bases, with 13 bases between the two germline ends. The CDR3 is made up of 14 amino acids. Germline V lookup: CDR1 MDHEN, CDR2 SYDVKM. The CDR3 DNA sequence: TGTGCCAGCAGCACCGCGTTGAGGAACTATGGCTACACCTTC. Translating gives CASSTALRNYGYTF.

The gene calls are TRBV7-2 and TRBJ1-1, with a possible D match to TRBD1 (5 bases). This CDR3 region has 14 residues. V lost 2 bases to trimming and J lost 4 bases, with 11 bases between them. Germline CDR1 SGHTA, CDR2 FQGNSA. The CDR3 is CASSLWGWGTEAFF. The CDR3 DNA follows: TGTGCCAGCAGCTTATGGGGGTGGGGCACTGAAGCTTTCTTT.

The chain recombines TRBV7-9 with TRBJ1-1; no reliable D call. CDR3 length: 15 residues. Trimming cost V 5 bases and J 0 bases, with 13 bases left between them. Germline CDR1 reads SEHNR; CDR2 reads FQNEAQ (reference sequence). The chain's CDR3 is CASSPTRAMNTEAFF. CDR3 coding DNA: TGTGCCAGCAGCCCGACCCGTGCCATGAACACTGAAGCTTTCTTT. Full variable domain (rest looked up from reference TRBV7-9 and TRBJ1-1): DTGVSQNPRHKITKRGQNVTFRCDPISEHNRLYWYRQTLGQGPEFLTYFQNEAQLEKSRLLSDRFSAERPKGSFSTLEIQRTEQGDSAMYLCASSPTRAMNTEAFFGQGTRLTVV.

V and J are TRBV6-5 and TRBJ1-2; D is unresolved. CDR1 MNHEY and CDR2 SVGAGI come from the germline V gene. The CDR3 consists of 12 residues. V was clipped by 5 bases and J by 7 bases, with 11 bases between them. This CDR3 is CASSIRTGGYTF. The CDR3 bases are TGTGCCAGCAGTATAAGGACGGGTGGCTACACCTTC.

This sequence joins TRBV19 and TRBJ2-7; D is unclear. The length of the CDR3 is 14 residues. CDR1 is LNHDA and CDR2 is SQIVND in the germline V gene (reference sequence). V lost 4 bases and J lost 0, with 10 bases in between. The CDR3 protein is CASSRTDSSYEQYF. The CDR3 bases are TGTGCCAGTAGTAGAACCGACTCCTCCTACGAGCAGTACTTC.

The chain combines TRBV19 with TRBJ1-2; the match to TRBD1 covers 8 bases. CDR3 length: 16 residues. CDR1 is LNHDA, CDR2 SQIVND, per germline (reference sequence). J lost 2 bases, V lost 0 bases, and 5 bases had no gene match. This chain's CDR3 is CASSIDSGQGNYGYTF. CDR3 sequence (DNA): TGTGCCAGTAGTATAGACTCTGGACAGGGCAACTATGGCTACACCTTC.

This chain links TRBV19 with TRBJ2-5; possible D gene TRBD2, 6 bases. Deletions cut 3 bases from V and 5 bases from J, with 10 bases between. This CDR3 is 13 amino acids long. Looked up from germline, CDR1 is LNHDA and CDR2 is SQIVND (reference sequence). The CDR3 region is CASSIEGRETQYF. DNA for the CDR3: TGTGCCAGTAGTATCGAGGGGAGGGAGACCCAGTACTTC.

As regards this clone: Other DNA sequences in this specimen translate into the identical CDR3. The rearrangement joins TRBV4-1 to TRBJ1-2, with 7 bases identical to TRBD1. The CDR3 sequence is 16 residues long. V lost 0 bases, J lost 4 bases, and 8 bases stayed unmatched. CDR1 MGHRA and CDR2 YSYEKL come from the germline V gene. CDR3 DNA sequence: TGCGCCAGCAGCCAAGATCTCGACAGGGCCCGCTATGGCTACACCTTC. This encodes CASSQDLDRARYGYTF.

This sequence joins TRBV2 and TRBJ1-1, with a weak D call TRBD1 (5 bases). This CDR3 has 13 residues. Germline CDR1 SNHLY, CDR2 FYNNEI. CDR3 sequence (DNA): TGTGCGAGTCTAAAAGGGGAGAACACTGAAGCTTTCTTT. Translation gives CASLKGENTEAFF.

This clone was counted once. This rearrangement joins TRBV5-4 to TRBJ2-2; no reliable D call. Germline loops: CDR1 SGHNT, CDR2 YYREEE (reference sequence). The length of the CDR3 is 14 residues. V was shortened by 1 base and J by 6 bases, with 10 bases between the two germline ends. CDR3 amino acids: CASSLPLTPGELFF. The DNA for the CDR3 is TGTGCCAGCAGCTTGCCCTTAACTCCCGGGGAGCTGTTTTTT. Variable domain in full (rest from reference TRBV5-4 and TRBJ2-2): ETGVTQSPTHLIKTRGQQVTLRCSSQSGHNTVSWYQQALGQGPQFIFQYYREEENGRGNFPPRFSGLQFPNYSSELNVNALELDDSALYLCASSLPLTPGELFFGEGSRLTVL.

As regards this clone: At one end, the junction sequence differs from germline, possibly due to a read error. The chain combines TRBV6-1 with TRBJ1-4; perhaps TRBD1 as D (5 bases). CDR3 length: 15 amino acids. Germline V gene lookup returns CDR1 MNHNS and CDR2 SASEGT. The CDR3 region has the DNA TGTGCCAGCAGTGATTTTACAGGAGGGAATGAGAAACTGTTTTTT. This translates into CASSDFTGGNEKLFF.

J is TRBJ2-3 and V is TRBV18; TRBD2 aligns across 8 bases. Germline CDR1 reads KGHSH; CDR2 reads LQKENI. Trimming cost V 3 bases and J 0 bases; bases outside gene matches: 8. The length of the CDR3 is 17 residues. This CDR3 reads CASSPVREATSTDTQYF. The CDR3 DNA sequence: TGTGCCAGCTCACCGGTGCGGGAGGCTACTAGCACAGATACGCAGTATTTT.

Points on this clone: Other DNA sequences in the sample encode the same CDR3. This chain joins TRBV27 and TRBJ2-6; D unresolved. Germline loops: CDR1 MNHEY, CDR2 SMNVEV (reference sequence). Trimming left V 3 bases short and J 0 bases short, with 6 bases between. The CDR3 runs to 15 residues. The CDR3 sequence is CASSFWGSGANVLTF. The CDR3 nucleotides read TGTGCCAGCAGTTTTTGGGGCTCTGGGGCCAACGTCCTGACTTTC.

The chain is built from TRBV29-1 and TRBJ2-1; 7 bases agree with TRBD1. Germline lookup yields CDR1 SQVTM and CDR2 ANQGSEA. The CDR3 has 15 amino acids. The V gene end was trimmed by 6 bases and the J gene end by 0 bases; junction bases not matched to a gene: 8. CDR3 region: CSVRGQLSSYNEQFF. The CDR3 bases are TGCAGCGTGAGGGGACAGTTGAGCTCCTACAATGAGCAGTTCTTC.

The chain has TRBV11-1 and TRBJ1-4, with TRBD1 identical over 7 bases. The CDR3 sequence is 17 residues long. Per germline, CDR1 SGHAT and CDR2 FQDESV (reference sequence). After removal of 5 bases from V and 3 bases from J, the junction contained 12 bases not matched to a gene. CDR3 bases: TGTGCCAGCAGCGCGACCGACAGGGTGCTGTCTAATGAAAAACTGTTTTTT. Translating gives CASSATDRVLSNEKLFF.

The V gene is TRBV7-2, the J gene TRBJ1-2, with D maybe TRBD1 (5 bases). From germline, CDR1 is SGHTA and CDR2 FQGNSA. Trimming cost V 5 bases and J 2 bases, with 9 bases left between them. This CDR3 contains 13 residues. The CDR3 region has the DNA TGTGCCAGCAGCCCGGCAGGGAACTATGGCTACACCTTC. It is translated as CASSPAGNYGYTF.

The chain recombines TRBV6-1 with TRBJ1-1; 7 bases fit TRBD1. Looked up from germline, CDR1 is MNHNS and CDR2 is SASEGT. V lost 3 bases, J lost 6 bases, and 7 bases stayed unmatched. CDR3 length: 14 residues. The CDR3 here is CASSETGFVAEAFF. CDR3 bases: TGTGCCAGCAGTGAGACAGGGTTCGTGGCTGAAGCTTTCTTT.

The chain couples TRBV28 to TRBJ2-4, with D possibly TRBD1 on 6 matching bases. CDR3 length: 18 amino acids. Deletions cut 8 bases from V and 1 base from J, with 24 bases between. The germline gives CDR1 MDHEN, CDR2 SYDVKM. This CDR3 reads CASGGRSRGVGAKNIQYF. As DNA, the CDR3 is TGTGCCAGCGGCGGCCGATCCAGGGGCGTCGGGGCCAAAAACATTCAGTACTTC. The full variable domain, its missing parts supplied by reference TRBV28 and TRBJ2-4, is DVKVTQSSRYLVKRTGEKVFLECVQDMDHENMFWYRQDPGLGLRLIYFSYDVKMKEKGDIPEGYSVSREKKERFSLILESASTNQTSMYLCASGGRSRGVGAKNIQYFGAGTRLSVL.

This rearrangement joins TRBV27 to TRBJ2-3; 7 bases fit TRBD1. The CDR3 loop spans 18 amino acids. CDR1 and CDR2 from the germline V gene are MNHEY and SMNVEV (reference sequence). The junction had 19 bases not matched to a gene; V was cut back by 5 bases and J by 5 bases. The chain's CDR3 is CASSPPSTTGSLVDTQYF. DNA for the CDR3: TGTGCCAGCAGTCCCCCCTCCACGACAGGGTCCCTGGTAGATACGCAGTATTTT.

J is TRBJ1-1 and V is TRBV18; TRBD1 matches at 7 bases. Germline V lookup: CDR1 KGHSH, CDR2 LQKENI. This CDR3 spans 14 amino acids. Germline trimming cut 6 bases from V and 4 bases from J; bases unmatched to any gene: 8. Here the CDR3 reads CASSQGGQGTEAFF. The CDR3 DNA reads TGTGCCAGCTCCCAGGGGGGGCAAGGCACTGAAGCTTTCTTT.

This sequence joins TRBV7-8 and TRBJ1-4; D not certain. CDR1 is SGHVS, CDR2 FQNEAQ, per germline. The CDR3 loop spans 13 amino acids. The germline V and J ends were trimmed by 5 bases and 10 bases, with 14 bases remaining between them. The CDR3 DNA sequence: TGTGCCAGCAGCCCTTCTGAAGTTGGAAAACTGTTTTTT. Protein sequence: CASSPSEVGKLFF.

The V call is TRBV7-9, the J call TRBJ1-1, with 7 bases identical to TRBD1. Germline CDR1 reads SEHNR; CDR2 reads FQNEAQ (reference sequence). The V and J ends lost 5 bases and 7 bases, in that order; junction bases with no gene match: 4. This CDR3 comprises 12 residues. CDR3 coding DNA: TGTGCCAGCAGCGAAGACAGGGTTGAAGCTTTCTTT. Translated, it gives CASSEDRVEAFF.

The J gene is TRBJ2-1, the V gene TRBV14, with 9 bases that match TRBD2. The length of the CDR3 is 16 residues. Germline CDR1 and CDR2: SGHDN and FVKESK. Trimming at V came to 4 bases and at J to 8 bases, leaving 12 bases not matched to a gene. The CDR3 reads CASSLYSGSRLDEQFF. The CDR3 DNA reads as TGTGCCAGCAGCCTCTATAGCGGGAGCCGCCTGGATGAGCAGTTCTTC.

This chain joins TRBV27 and TRBJ1-5, with D possibly being TRBD1 (5 bases). Germline CDR1 and CDR2: MNHEY and SMNVEV (reference sequence). The CDR3 has 16 residues. V was clipped by 5 bases and J by 6 bases, with 20 bases between them. The CDR3 nucleotides are TGTGCCAGCAGTGCCAGATGGACGGGAAGGGGTCAGCCCCAGCATTTT. Its protein is CASSARWTGRGQPQHF.

This chain connects TRBV30 to TRBJ1-2; D call uncertain. The CDR3 length is 16 residues. Between the trimmed V and J ends, which lost 5 bases and 2 bases, there was a span of 21 bases. Germline lookup yields CDR1 GTSNPN and CDR2 SVGIG (reference sequence). The CDR3 nucleotides are TGTGCCTGGGGACGACCGGCGGGTGCAGCGAACTATGGCTACACCTTC. Amino acid sequence: CAWGRPAGAANYGYTF. Variable domain in full (rest from reference TRBV30 and TRBJ1-2): SQTIHQWPATLVQPVGSPLSLECTVEGTSNPNLYWYRQAAGRGLQLLFYSVGIGQISSEVPQNLSASRPQDRQFILSSKKLLLSDSGFYLCAWGRPAGAANYGYTFGSGTRLTVV.